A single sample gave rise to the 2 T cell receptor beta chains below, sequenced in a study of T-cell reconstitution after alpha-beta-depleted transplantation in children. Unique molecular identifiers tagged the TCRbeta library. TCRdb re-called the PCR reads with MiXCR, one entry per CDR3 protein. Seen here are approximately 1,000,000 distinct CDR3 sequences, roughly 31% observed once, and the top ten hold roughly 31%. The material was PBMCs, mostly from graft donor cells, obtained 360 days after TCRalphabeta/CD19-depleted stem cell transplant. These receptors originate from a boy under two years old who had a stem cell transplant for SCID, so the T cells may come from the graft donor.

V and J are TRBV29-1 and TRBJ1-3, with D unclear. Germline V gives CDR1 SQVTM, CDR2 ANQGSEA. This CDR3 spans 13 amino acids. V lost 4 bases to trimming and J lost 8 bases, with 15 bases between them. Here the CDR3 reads CSVALESFHTIYF. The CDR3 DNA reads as TGCAGCGTTGCCCTAGAATCCTTCCACACCATATATTTT.

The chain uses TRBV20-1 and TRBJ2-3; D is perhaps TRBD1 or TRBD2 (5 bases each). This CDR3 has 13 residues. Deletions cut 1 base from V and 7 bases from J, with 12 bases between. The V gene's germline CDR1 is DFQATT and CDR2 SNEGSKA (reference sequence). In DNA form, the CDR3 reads TGCAGTGCTAGAGGGGGACCGACGAATACGCAGTATTTT. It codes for CSARGGPTNTQYF.